The 9 T cell receptor beta chains below come from one sample, sequenced in a study of early T cells in non-severe SARS-CoV-2 infection. TCRdb analysed the 5' RACE reads with MiXCR anew, one entry per CDR3 protein. This table has 60,000 or so distinct CDR3 sequences, roughly 13% appearing once. The sequences come from whole blood, collected at baseline. These receptors were taken from an adult who was a healthcare worker with PCR-confirmed SARS-CoV-2 infection or an uninfected control (not recorded which).

This clonotype was seen more than once but under ten times. The chain combines TRBV27 with TRBJ2-1, with 9 bases fitting TRBD2. Germline trimming cut 2 bases from V and 8 bases from J; bases unmatched to any gene: 7. The CDR3 spans 15 residues. CDR1 is MNHEY, CDR2 SMNVEV, per germline (reference sequence). The CDR3 loop is CASSLIAGVAYEQFF. In DNA form, the CDR3 reads TGTGCCAGCAGTTTAATAGCGGGAGTTGCCTATGAGCAGTTCTTC.

The chain employs TRBV10-1 and TRBJ2-7, with D uncertain. Germline V gives CDR1 WNHNN, CDR2 SYGVQD (reference sequence). Trimming stripped 1 base from V and 5 bases from J, with 15 bases between. The length of the CDR3 is 15 residues. The CDR3 DNA is TGCGCCAGCAGTGAGTACCTAGGTGCTTTGAACGAGCAGTACTTC. It specifies CASSEYLGALNEQYF.

This clonotype turned up a few times. The chain links TRBV7-2 to TRBJ2-7; D gene unclear. V dropped 5 bases and J dropped 0 bases, with 14 bases sitting between them. The CDR3 spans 15 residues. CDR1 and CDR2 from the germline V gene are SGHTA and FQGNSA. In nucleotides, the CDR3 is TGTGCCAGCAGCACGGGCTCACTAAGCTCCTACGAGCAGTACTTC. Its translation is CASSTGSLSSYEQYF.

This clonotype was seen a few times. The chain joins TRBV5-1 to TRBJ1-3; D unclear. The CDR3 loop spans 16 amino acids. Trimming stripped 0 bases from V and 0 bases from J, with 10 bases between. Germline V gene lookup returns CDR1 SGHRS and CDR2 YFSETQ. In DNA, the CDR3 is TGCGCCAGCAGCTTGGGACCGGGCGGCTCTGGAAACACCATATATTTT. It specifies CASSLGPGGSGNTIYF.

Details on this clonotype: At one end the junction does not follow the germline gene, possibly because of a read error. V gene TRBV27 combines with J gene TRBJ2-2; TRBD2 is a possible D gene (6 bases). This CDR3 comprises 15 residues. CDR1 and CDR2 from the germline V gene are MNHEY and SMNVEV (reference sequence). CDR3 in amino acids: CASSAGPTNTGELFF. The DNA for the CDR3 is TGCGCCAGCAGTGCGGGACCTACGAACACCGGGGAGCTGTTTTTT.

This clonotype was seen more than once but under ten times. The chain links TRBV13 to TRBJ2-1; 8 bases map to TRBD2. The V gene's germline CDR1 is PRHDT and CDR2 FYEKMQ (reference sequence). The CDR3 loop spans 15 amino acids. With V trimmed by 4 bases and J by 1 base, 3 bases remained unmatched. CDR3 loop: CASSSLAGSYNEQFF. The CDR3 DNA sequence: TGTGCCAGCAGCTCCCTAGCGGGTTCCTACAATGAGCAGTTCTTC.

This clonotype came up many times. The chain has TRBV5-5 and TRBJ2-5; TRBD2 agrees at 8 bases. Germline V CDR1 and CDR2: SGHKS, YYEKEE (reference sequence). The CDR3 consists of 16 residues. V shed 2 bases, J shed 4 bases, and the junction held 10 bases outside the gene matches. Written as DNA, the CDR3 is TGTGCCAGCAGCTTTCTACGACTAGCGTCTACAGAGACCCAGTACTTC. Protein: CASSFLRLASTETQYF.

This clonotype occurred many times. The J gene is TRBJ2-1, the V gene TRBV29-1; D is perhaps TRBD2 (6 bases). The V gene's germline CDR1 is SQVTM and CDR2 ANQGSEA. V was cut by 4 bases and J by 0 bases, with 16 bases left in between. The CDR3 length is 16 residues. The CDR3 loop reads CSVASGRSSSYNEQFF. CDR3 DNA: TGCAGCGTTGCCAGCGGGCGCTCGAGCTCCTACAATGAGCAGTTCTTC.

This clonotype was seen a handful of times. The CDR3 DNA reads TGTGCCAGCAGCTTGGCCCTGTCCGCGAACACCGGGGAGCTGTTTTTT. Its protein is CASSLALSANTGELFF. The chain recombines TRBV5-8 with TRBJ2-2; no clear D. The germline gives CDR1 SGHTS, CDR2 YDEGEE. The CDR3 totals 16 residues. V lost 0 bases and J lost 0, with 9 bases in between.